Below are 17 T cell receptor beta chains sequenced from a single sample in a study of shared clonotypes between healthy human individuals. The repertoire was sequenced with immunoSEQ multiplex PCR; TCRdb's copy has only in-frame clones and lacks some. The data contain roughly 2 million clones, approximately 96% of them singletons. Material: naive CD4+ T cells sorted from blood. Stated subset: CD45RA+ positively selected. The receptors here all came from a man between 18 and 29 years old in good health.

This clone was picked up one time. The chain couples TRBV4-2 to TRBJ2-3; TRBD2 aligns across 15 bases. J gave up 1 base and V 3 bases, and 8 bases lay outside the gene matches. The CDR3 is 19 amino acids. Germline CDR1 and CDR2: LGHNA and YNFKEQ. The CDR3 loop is CASSHPGLAGGLGTDTQYF. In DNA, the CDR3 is TGTGCCAGCAGCCACCCGGGACTAGCGGGAGGTTTGGGCACAGATACGCAGTATTTT.

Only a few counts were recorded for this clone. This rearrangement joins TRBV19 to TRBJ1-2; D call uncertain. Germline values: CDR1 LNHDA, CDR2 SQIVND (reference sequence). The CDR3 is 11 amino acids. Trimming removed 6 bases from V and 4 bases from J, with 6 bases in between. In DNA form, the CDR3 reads TGTGCCAGTAGGGCTGCCTATGGCTACACCTTC. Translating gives CASRAAYGYTF. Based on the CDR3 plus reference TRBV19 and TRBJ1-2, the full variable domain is DGGITQSPKYLFRKEGQNVTLSCEQNLNHDAMYWYRQDPGQGLRLIYYSQIVNDFQKGDIAEGYSVSREKKESFPLTVTSAQKNPTAFYLCASRAAYGYTFGSGTRLTVV.

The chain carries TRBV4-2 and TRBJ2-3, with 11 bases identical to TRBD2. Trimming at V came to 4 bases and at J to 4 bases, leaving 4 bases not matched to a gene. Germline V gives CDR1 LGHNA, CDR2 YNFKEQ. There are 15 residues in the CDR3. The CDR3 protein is CASSLSGGGPDTQYF. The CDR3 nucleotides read TGTGCCAGCAGCCTTAGCGGGGGGGGACCAGATACGCAGTATTTT.

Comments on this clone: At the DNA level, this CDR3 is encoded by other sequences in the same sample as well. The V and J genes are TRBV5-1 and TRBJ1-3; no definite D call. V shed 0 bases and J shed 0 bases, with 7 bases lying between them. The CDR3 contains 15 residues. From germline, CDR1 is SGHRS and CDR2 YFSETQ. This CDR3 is CASSLAGSSGNTIYF. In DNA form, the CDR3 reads TGCGCCAGCAGCTTGGCCGGGAGCTCTGGAAACACCATATATTTT. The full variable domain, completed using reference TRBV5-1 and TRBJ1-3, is KAGVTQTPRYLIKTRGQQVTLSCSPISGHRSVSWYQQTPGQGLQFLFEYFSETQRNKGNFPGRFSGRQFSNSRSEMNVSTLELGDSALYLCASSLAGSSGNTIYFGEGSWLTVV.

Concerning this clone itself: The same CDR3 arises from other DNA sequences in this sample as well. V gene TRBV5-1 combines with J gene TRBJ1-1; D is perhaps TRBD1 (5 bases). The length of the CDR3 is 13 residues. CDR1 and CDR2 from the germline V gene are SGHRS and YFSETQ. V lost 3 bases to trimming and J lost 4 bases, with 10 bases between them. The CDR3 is CASSSQGSTEAFF. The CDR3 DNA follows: TGCGCCAGCAGCTCTCAGGGTTCCACTGAAGCTTTCTTT.

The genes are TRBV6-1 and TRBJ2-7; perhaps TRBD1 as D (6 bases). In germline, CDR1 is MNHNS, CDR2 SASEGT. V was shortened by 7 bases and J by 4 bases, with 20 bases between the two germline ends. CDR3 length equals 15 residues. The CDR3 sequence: CASNLMTGLGYEQYF. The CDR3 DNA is TGTGCCAGCAACCTCATGACAGGTCTGGGGTACGAGCAGTACTTC.

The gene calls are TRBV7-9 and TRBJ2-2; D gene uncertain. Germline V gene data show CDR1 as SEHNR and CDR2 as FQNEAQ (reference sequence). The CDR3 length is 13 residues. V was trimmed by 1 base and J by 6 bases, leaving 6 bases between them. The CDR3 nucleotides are TGTGCCAGCAGCTTAGGACCGGCCGGGGAGCTGTTTTTT. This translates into CASSLGPAGELFF.

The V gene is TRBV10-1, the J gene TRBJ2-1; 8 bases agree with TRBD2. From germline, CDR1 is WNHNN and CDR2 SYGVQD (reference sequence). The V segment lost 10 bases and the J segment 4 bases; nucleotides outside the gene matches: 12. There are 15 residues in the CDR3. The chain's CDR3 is CATSDSGSAYNEQFF. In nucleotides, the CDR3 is TGCGCCACTTCGGACAGCGGGAGCGCTTACAATGAGCAGTTCTTC.

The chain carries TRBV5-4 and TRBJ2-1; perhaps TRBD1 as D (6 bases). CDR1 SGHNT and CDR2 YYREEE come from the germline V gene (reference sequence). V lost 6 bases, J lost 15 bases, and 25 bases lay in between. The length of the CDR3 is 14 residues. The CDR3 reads CASKNRDTGSNRFF. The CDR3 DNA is TGTGCCAGCAAAAACCGGGACACAGGGTCGAATAGGTTCTTC.

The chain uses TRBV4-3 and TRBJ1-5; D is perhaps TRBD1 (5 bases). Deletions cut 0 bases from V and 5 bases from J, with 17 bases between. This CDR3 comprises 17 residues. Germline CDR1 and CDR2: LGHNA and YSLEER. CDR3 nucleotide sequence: TGCGCCAGCAGCCAAGATTTAGGGGTTCCCCCCGATCAGCCCCAGCATTTT. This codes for CASSQDLGVPPDQPQHF.

For the CDR3, the DNA is TGTGCCAGCAGTTCACCGGGACTAGCTACGCATGAGCAGTTCTTC. It encodes CASSSPGLATHEQFF. The V gene is TRBV7-9, the J gene TRBJ2-1, with 9 bases aligning to TRBD2. This CDR3 region has 15 residues. J lost 8 bases, V lost 6 bases, and 11 bases had no gene match. Germline values: CDR1 SEHNR, CDR2 FQNEAQ (reference sequence).

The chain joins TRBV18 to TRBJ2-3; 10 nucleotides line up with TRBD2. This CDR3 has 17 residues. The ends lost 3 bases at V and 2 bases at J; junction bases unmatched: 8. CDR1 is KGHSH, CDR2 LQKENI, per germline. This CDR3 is CASSPPAGGLITDTQYF. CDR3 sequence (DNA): TGTGCCAGCTCACCCCCAGCGGGAGGGCTCATCACAGATACGCAGTATTTT. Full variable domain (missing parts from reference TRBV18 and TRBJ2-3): NAGVMQNPRHLVRRRGQEARLRCSPMKGHSHVYWYRQLPEEGLKFMVYLQKENIIDESGMPKERFSAEFPKEGPSILRIQQVVRGDSAAYFCASSPPAGGLITDTQYFGPGTRLTVL.

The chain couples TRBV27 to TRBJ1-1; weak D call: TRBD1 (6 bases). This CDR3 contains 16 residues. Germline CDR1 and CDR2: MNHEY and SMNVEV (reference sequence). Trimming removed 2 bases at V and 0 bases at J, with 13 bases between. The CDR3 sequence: CASSLTGLPMNTEAFF. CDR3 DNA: TGTGCCAGCAGTTTAACAGGGTTACCTATGAACACTGAAGCTTTCTTT.

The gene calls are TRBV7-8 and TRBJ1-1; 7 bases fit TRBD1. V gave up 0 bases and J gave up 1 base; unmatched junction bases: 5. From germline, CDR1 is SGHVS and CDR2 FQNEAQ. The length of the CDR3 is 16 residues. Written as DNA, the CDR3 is TGTGCCAGCAGCTTAGCGCCGACAGGGTCGAACACTGAAGCTTTCTTT. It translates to CASSLAPTGSNTEAFF.

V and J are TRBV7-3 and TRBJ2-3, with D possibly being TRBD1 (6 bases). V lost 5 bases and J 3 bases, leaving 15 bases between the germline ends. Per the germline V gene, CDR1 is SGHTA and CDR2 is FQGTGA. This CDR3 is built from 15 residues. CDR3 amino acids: CASSPGVRGTDTQYF. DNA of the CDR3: TGTGCCAGCAGCCCAGGGGTTAGGGGGACAGATACGCAGTATTTT.

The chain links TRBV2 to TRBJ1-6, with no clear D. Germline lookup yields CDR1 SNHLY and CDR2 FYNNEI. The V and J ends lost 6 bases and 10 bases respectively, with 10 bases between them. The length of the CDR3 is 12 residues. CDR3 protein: CASRPLGSPLHF. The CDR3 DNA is TGTGCCAGCAGGCCTCTAGGGTCACCCCTCCACTTT.

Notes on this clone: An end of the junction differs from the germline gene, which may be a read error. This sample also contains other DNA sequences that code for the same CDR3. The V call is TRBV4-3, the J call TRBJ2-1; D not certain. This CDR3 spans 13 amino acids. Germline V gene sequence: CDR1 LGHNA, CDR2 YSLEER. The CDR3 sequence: CASSQGEVHEQFF. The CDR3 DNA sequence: TGCGCCAGTAGCCAAGGAGAAGTCCATGAGCAGTTCTTC.